This T cell receptor (beta chain) derives from a study of regulatory T cells in long-lasting Graves disease. Findings of the study overall: The analysis examined peripheral blood only and excluded thyroid tissue. TCR diversity was lower in persistent Graves' patients (versus newly diagnosed ones).

Germline V gives CDR1 LNHDA, CDR2 SQIVND (reference sequence). There are 13 residues in the CDR3. Trimming removed 6 bases from V and 4 bases from J, with 12 bases in between. Noted time point: persistent/refractory GD, antithyroid drugs over 5 years with positive TRAb. PBMC RNA was the source of the TCR library. Staff drew roughly 10 milliliters of peripheral blood into EDTA tubes. Arm-PCR of CDR3 regions and iRepertoire HTBI primers were used to build TCR beta libraries. Source study methods: Spanning all samples, the identified segments comprised around 62 TRBV and around 13 TRBJ. TCRdb used MiXCR to reprocess the multiplex PCR reads, holding one entry per CDR3 protein. These V and J calls derive from TCRdb rather than the authors' analysis. This sample yields fewer than 550,000 distinct CDR3 sequences, of which about 22% are seen a single time; roughly 7% belongs to the top ten. On this clonotype: Its specificity is not known.

The receptor was derived from a female donor with Graves disease. The chain couples TRBV19 to TRBJ1-2; D remains unclear. This material consisted of peripheral blood mononuclear cells (PBMCs), taken when the disease was refractory, from a patient treated with antithyroid drugs. In DNA, the CDR3 is TGTGCCAGTAGGACCGCCTTTGGCTATGGCTACACCTTC. It is translated as CASRTAFGYGYTF.